The 20 T cell receptor beta chains given below trace back to one sample, sequenced in a study of T cells in Graves' hyperthyroidism and ophthalmopathy. The investigators amplified TCR beta CDR3 regions from RNA transcripts. Using the HTBI primer set, a first-round RT-PCR was run on the TCR CDR3. MiXCR, applied by TCRdb to the multiplex PCR reads, yields one record per CDR3 protein. The sample shows hundreds of thousands of distinct CDR3 sequences, approximately 19% of them seen only once. Sequenced: blood. Source of these receptors: a woman aged 45-65 years with Graves' hyperthyroidism that later progressed to Graves' ophthalmopathy.

This clonotype occurred a few times. The chain joins TRBV10-3 to TRBJ1-3; D gene uncertain. V was pared by 0 bases and J by 0 bases, with 6 bases between. Germline loops: CDR1 ENHRY, CDR2 SYGVKD. The CDR3 consists of 15 residues. Here the CDR3 DNA reads TGTGCCATCAGTGAGTCCCACAGCTCTGGAAACACCATATATTTT. Translated, it gives CAISESHSSGNTIYF.

The chain recombines TRBV20-1 with TRBJ2-5; 7 nucleotides align to TRBD2. CDR1 and CDR2 from the germline V gene are DFQATT and SNEGSKA (reference sequence). The junction had 3 bases not matched to a gene; V was cut back by 4 bases and J by 1 base. The CDR3 is made up of 13 amino acids. In DNA form, the CDR3 reads TGCAGTGCTAAGCGGGGTTCCCAAGAGACCCAGTACTTC. As protein: CSAKRGSQETQYF.

In its sample, this clonotype was seen a few times. This chain links TRBV5-6 with TRBJ1-1; a weak D match, TRBD1 (6 bases). Germline V lookup: CDR1 SGHDT, CDR2 YYEEEE. CDR3 length: 16 amino acids. V lost 0 bases to trimming and J lost 2 bases, with 14 bases between them. Here the CDR3 DNA reads TGTGCCAGCAGCTTGGCGGGACACAGTTTTAACACTGAAGCTTTCTTT. Translated: CASSLAGHSFNTEAFF.

This clonotype was observed at least ten times. The chain carries TRBV7-2 and TRBJ1-2; a weak D match, TRBD1 (5 bases). The germline V and J ends were trimmed by 5 bases and 4 bases, with 14 bases remaining between them. The germline CDR1 and CDR2 sequences are SGHTA and FQGNSA. The CDR3 is 14 amino acids. The CDR3 nucleotides read TGTGCCAGCAGCCACCCAGACAGACCCTATGGCTACACCTTC. The encoded protein is CASSHPDRPYGYTF. Full variable domain (missing parts from reference TRBV7-2 and TRBJ1-2): GAGVSQSPSNKVTEKGKDVELRCDPISGHTALYWYRQSLGQGLEFLIYFQGNSAPDKSGLPSDRFSAERTGGSVSTLTIQRTQQEDSAVYLCASSHPDRPYGYTFGSGTRLTVV.

There are a few counts of this clonotype. The chain has TRBV2 and TRBJ1-1; unclear D gene. Germline V CDR1 and CDR2: SNHLY, FYNNEI. This CDR3 is 16 amino acids long. With 4 bases removed from V and 1 base from J, the gap between germline ends came to 16 bases. The CDR3 is CASSVLLLPPNTEAFF. The CDR3 DNA reads as TGTGCCAGCAGTGTTCTTCTTCTCCCGCCGAACACTGAAGCTTTCTTT.

The chain recombines TRBV28 with TRBJ1-6, with no clear D. The V end lost 6 bases, the J end lost 10 bases, and 13 bases lay between the germline ends. Germline assignment: CDR1 MDHEN and CDR2 SYDVKM. This CDR3 region has 13 residues. CDR3 amino acids: CASSPRSSSPLHF. The DNA of the CDR3 is TGTGCCAGCAGCCCCCGCTCCTCATCACCCCTCCACTTT.

This clonotype was observed a handful of times. The chain joins TRBV2 to TRBJ1-5, with unresolved D. V gave up 6 bases and J gave up 0 bases, with 15 bases separating them. The germline V gene encodes CDR1 SNHLY and CDR2 FYNNEI. This CDR3 contains 16 residues. The CDR3 here is CASRADRMISNQPQHF. The CDR3 DNA sequence: TGTGCCAGCAGAGCTGATCGGATGATTAGCAATCAGCCCCAGCATTTT.

Notes on this clonotype: At one boundary the junction diverges from the germline segment, which might be a read error. The V gene is TRBV3-1, the J gene TRBJ1-2, with TRBD1 identical over 9 bases. Germline loops: CDR1 LGHDT, CDR2 YNNKEL (reference sequence). This CDR3 contains 16 residues. CDR3 coding DNA: TGTCCCAGCAGCCCATACCGGGACAGGGCTATCTATGGCTACACCTTC. It is translated as CPSSPYRDRAIYGYTF.

This clonotype was seen a handful of times. The chain is built from TRBV18 and TRBJ1-3; no reliable D call. Looked up from germline, CDR1 is KGHSH and CDR2 is LQKENI. Trimming removed 0 bases at V and 0 bases at J, with 6 bases between. The CDR3 runs to 15 residues. CDR3 sequence reads: CASSPPNLSGNTIYF. The CDR3 nucleotides are TGTGCCAGCTCACCACCGAATCTCTCTGGAAACACCATATATTTT.

This chain joins TRBV2 and TRBJ2-1; 9 positions agree with TRBD2. The V gene end was trimmed by 3 bases and the J gene end by 9 bases; junction bases not matched to a gene: 12. The CDR3 is 16 amino acids. CDR1 SNHLY and CDR2 FYNNEI come from the germline V gene. The CDR3 region is CASSDLWLAGIGEQFF. DNA of the CDR3: TGTGCCAGCAGTGATCTATGGCTAGCGGGAATCGGTGAGCAGTTCTTC.

This clonotype was seen only a few times. The gene calls are TRBV24-1 and TRBJ1-5; D not resolved. There are 12 residues in the CDR3. V dropped 2 bases and J dropped 4 bases, with 2 bases sitting between them. CDR1 and CDR2 (germline): KGHDR, SFDVKD. CDR3 coding DNA: TGTGCCACCAGTGATTCTAATCAGCCCCAGCATTTT. It is translated as CATSDSNQPQHF.

This clonotype was counted many times. V gene TRBV20-1 combines with J gene TRBJ2-5; the match to TRBD2 covers 7 bases. J gave up 4 bases and V 4 bases, and 9 bases lay outside the gene matches. The CDR3 loop spans 14 amino acids. Germline CDR1 and CDR2: DFQATT and SNEGSKA (reference sequence). The CDR3 DNA reads as TGCAGTGCTAACGGCGGGGGAAATGGAGAGACCCAGTACTTC. This gives the protein CSANGGGNGETQYF.

V is TRBV6-1 and J is TRBJ1-2; 8 bases align to TRBD1. The ends lost 3 bases at V and 4 bases at J; junction bases unmatched: 7. This CDR3 has 15 residues. Germline CDR1 reads MNHNS; CDR2 reads SASEGT. CDR3 region: CASSDPGQAFYGYTF. CDR3 nucleotide sequence: TGTGCCAGCAGTGATCCGGGACAGGCCTTCTATGGCTACACCTTC.

This clonotype was counted at least ten times. J is TRBJ1-1 and V is TRBV28; D gene ambiguous. This CDR3 has 15 residues. Germline values: CDR1 MDHEN, CDR2 SYDVKM. V shed 3 bases and J shed 0 bases, with 11 bases lying between them. Written as DNA, the CDR3 is TGTGCCAGCAGTTTTGTACGGCAGGTGAACACTGAAGCTTTCTTT. Translated: CASSFVRQVNTEAFF.

In its sample, this clonotype was seen a few times. The chain has TRBV6-1 and TRBJ2-4, with a possible D match to TRBD1 (6 bases). The CDR3 is 16 amino acids. V shed 4 bases and J shed 0 bases, with 13 bases lying between them. Germline loops: CDR1 MNHNS, CDR2 SASEGT. CDR3 sequence reads: CASSGSGARAKNIQYF. CDR3 coding DNA: TGTGCCAGCAGTGGCTCAGGGGCGAGAGCCAAAAACATTCAGTACTTC.

Of note for this clonotype: One base away lies a much larger clone, so this may be a sequencing read error. The chain uses TRBV18 and TRBJ2-5; tentative D call: TRBD2 (5 bases). Germline CDR1 is KGHSH and CDR2 is LQKENI. The CDR3 totals 12 residues. Trimming stripped 7 bases from V and 7 bases from J, with 13 bases between. The CDR3 spells CASFGVEGTQYF. The CDR3, as DNA: TGTGCCAGCTTCGGGGTTGAGGGGACCCAGTACTTC. Based on the CDR3 plus reference TRBV18 and TRBJ2-5, the full variable domain is NAGVMQNPRHLVRRRGQEARLRCSPMKGHSHVYWYRQLPEEGLKFMVYLQKENIIDESGMPKERFSAEFPKEGPSILRIQQVVRGDSAAYFCASFGVEGTQYFGPGTRLLVL.

As for this clonotype: It may be a read error: a sequence one base away is much more abundant. J is TRBJ1-1 and V is TRBV7-9, with TRBD1 matching over 9 bases. This CDR3 comprises 15 residues. V lost 11 bases, J lost 2 bases, and 12 bases stayed unmatched. Germline values: CDR1 SEHNR, CDR2 FQNEAQ (reference sequence). This CDR3 reads CAGTGGSKGNTEAFF. Here the CDR3 DNA reads TGTGCCGGAACAGGGGGCAGTAAGGGAAACACTGAAGCTTTCTTT.

The chain couples TRBV7-2 to TRBJ1-2; possible D gene TRBD1, 6 bases. The germline CDR1 and CDR2 sequences are SGHTA and FQGNSA. Trimming left V 1 base short and J 7 bases short, with 13 bases between. The CDR3 runs to 14 residues. The CDR3 nucleotides read TGTGCCAGCAGCTTAGGGGCAGGGGAGGGTGGCTACACCTTC. Its translation is CASSLGAGEGGYTF.

Many counts were recorded for this clonotype. V gene TRBV11-2 combines with J gene TRBJ1-5, with no clear D. Trimming removed 3 bases from V and 5 bases from J, with 8 bases in between. The length of the CDR3 is 13 residues. The V gene's germline CDR1 is SGHAT and CDR2 FQNNGV. The CDR3 DNA reads as TGTGCCAGCAGCTTCGATGCTTATCAGCCCCAGCATTTT. This codes for CASSFDAYQPQHF.

This clonotype was detected only a few times. The chain combines TRBV6-1 with TRBJ1-1; the D is unclear. Germline V gene data show CDR1 as MNHNS and CDR2 as SASEGT. The CDR3 spans 15 residues. The ends were cut back, 5 bases at V and 0 bases at J, with 13 bases in the middle. DNA for the CDR3: TGTGCCAGCAGTCGACCGACCGTGATGAACACTGAAGCTTTCTTT. Its protein is CASSRPTVMNTEAFF.